This T cell receptor beta chain was identified during a study of graft-versus-host responses after intestinal transplantation. Overall study context: Multivisceral, liver-intestinal, or isolated intestinal transplants were performed in recipients. Study-level findings and limits: High graft-versus-host to host-versus-graft T cell clonal ratios marked allografts of patients with graft-donor macrochimerism. Ileal or blood samples showed some GvH clones first, and such clones were also found in recipient marrow.

Germline trimming cut 5 bases from V and 3 bases from J; bases unmatched to any gene: 1. Germline CDR1 MGHDK, CDR2 SYGVNS. The CDR3 is made up of 12 amino acids. About this clone itself: Its antigen is as yet unknown.

Data came from immunoSEQ multiplex PCR; TCRdb stores just in-frame clones and leaves some out. The data show 80,000 to 100,000 clones, about 94% seen once. Sequencing used unstimulated CD4+ T cells sorted from spleen or lymph node cells, obtained before intestinal transplant. This clonotype originated in a human donor who received an intestinal transplant. The J gene is TRBJ2-7, the V gene TRBV25-1, with 7 bases lining up with TRBD1. Written as DNA, the CDR3 is TGTGCCAGCAGTCCAGGGGGCTACGAGCAGTACTTC. Amino acid sequence: CASSPGGYEQYF.